This record looks at one T cell receptor beta chain sequence and its context. The antigen remains undetermined. This entry is derived from a study of T cell clones after liver transplantation. Study conclusions and caveats: In two subjects, few donor cells limited the measurable donor-reactive repertoire.

Here immunoSEQ multiplex PCR was the method, and the copy in TCRdb shows in-frame clones only, minus some. The sample carries some 120,000 clones, over 75% recorded once. The starting material was CD4+ T cells from blood, obtained 12 months after liver transplant. The sequence came from a human patient who received a liver transplant. The T cells may come from the graft donor.

This chain's CDR3 is CAWISLSGNTIYF. The CDR3 DNA is TGTGCCTGGATCAGTCTCTCTGGAAACACCATATATTTT. The chain recombines TRBV30 with TRBJ1-3, with D unclear. The CDR3 has 13 residues. Between the trimmed V and J ends, which lost 4 bases and 0 bases, there was a span of 7 bases. CDR1 GTSNPN and CDR2 SVGIG come from the germline V gene (reference sequence). Supplemented by reference TRBV30 and TRBJ1-3, the full variable domain reads SQTIHQWPATLVQPVGSPLSLECTVEGTSNPNLYWYRQAAGRGLQLLFYSVGIGQISSEVPQNLSASRPQDRQFILSSKKLLLSDSGFYLCAWISLSGNTIYFGEGSWLTVV.